The present T cell receptor beta chain was sequenced within a study of vaccination and CD4 T cells after COVID-19. Study-wide context: Post-COVID sampling occurred a median approximately 99 days after diagnosis (range 35 to 161).

Cultured CD4+ T cell DNA was sequenced using the Oncomine TCR Beta short-read assay. TCRdb ran MiXCR on the PCR reads and lists one entry per CDR3 protein. The sample carries around 10,000 distinct CDR3 sequences, roughly 57% recorded once. This clonotype was found once. Its antigen is unknown. Germline V gene sequence: CDR1 MDHEN, CDR2 SYDVKM. Trimming pared 6 bases from V and 6 bases from J, leaving 18 bases between. This CDR3 has 15 amino acids. Specified treatment: roughly nine-day PBMC culture with coronavirus spike peptide pools or control peptides (ViraFEST assay). The receptor comes from a human donor who had recovered from COVID-19. The sample was CD4+ T cells from blood, cultured in vitro. The chain uses TRBV28 and TRBJ1-5, with D hard to call. CDR3 in DNA: TGTGCCAGCAGCCCCCCCTATACCTCAGGTCAGCCCCAGCATTTT. Amino acid sequence: CASSPPYTSGQPQHF. Together with reference TRBV28 and TRBJ1-5, the CDR3 gives the full variable domain: DVKVTQSSRYLVKRTGEKVFLECVQDMDHENMFWYRQDPGLGLRLIYFSYDVKMKEKGDIPEGYSVSREKKERFSLILESASTNQTSMYLCASSPPYTSGQPQHFGDGTRLSIL.